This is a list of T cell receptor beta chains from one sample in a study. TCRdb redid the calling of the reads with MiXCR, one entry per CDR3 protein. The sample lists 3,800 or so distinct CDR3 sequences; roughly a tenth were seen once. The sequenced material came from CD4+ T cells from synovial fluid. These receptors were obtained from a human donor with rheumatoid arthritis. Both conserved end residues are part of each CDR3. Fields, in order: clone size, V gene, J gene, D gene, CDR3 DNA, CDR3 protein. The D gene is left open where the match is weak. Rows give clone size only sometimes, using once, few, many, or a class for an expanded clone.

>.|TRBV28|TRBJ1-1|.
TGTGCCAGCAGTACGGGGCATTTAGGGAGCACTGAAGCTTTCTTT
CASSTGHLGSTEAFF
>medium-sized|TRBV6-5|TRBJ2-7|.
TGTGCCAGCACCCATCTAACGGAACCCTACGAGCAGTACTTC
CASTHLTEPYEQYF
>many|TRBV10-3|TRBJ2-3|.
TGTGCCATCAGTGCCGTAAGGAGCGGAGACACAGATACGCAGTATTTT
CAISAVRSGDTDTQYF
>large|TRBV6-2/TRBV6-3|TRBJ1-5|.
TGTGCCAGCAGTAACAAGGCAGCTTATAGCAATCAGCCCCAGCATTTT
CASSNKAAYSNQPQHF
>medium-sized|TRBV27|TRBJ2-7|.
TGTGCCAGCAGTTTATCAGGGGCCGAGCGCTACGAGCAGTACTTC
CASSLSGAERYEQYF
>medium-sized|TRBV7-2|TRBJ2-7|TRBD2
TGTGCCAGCAGCTTAGTTCTTTTTAGCGGGGGGCAACACGAGCAGTACTTC
CASSLVLFSGGQHEQYF
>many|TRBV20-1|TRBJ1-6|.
TGCAGTGCTAATGATTCACCCCTCCACTTT
CSANDSPLHF
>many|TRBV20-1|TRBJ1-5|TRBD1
TGCAGTGCCAGTCAGGGGGAATATCAGCCCCAGCATTTT
CSASQGEYQPQHF
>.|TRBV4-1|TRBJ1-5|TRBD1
TGCGCCAGCAGCCTAACAGGGGGAAAGGGACAGCCCCAGCATTTT
CASSLTGGKGQPQHF
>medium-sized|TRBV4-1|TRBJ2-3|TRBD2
TGCGCCAGCAGCCGGTTTTCTAGCGGGAATAGGGCAGATACGCAGTATTTT
CASSRFSSGNRADTQYF